Listed below are T cell receptor beta chains from one sample, sequenced in a study of T cell responses to AZD1222 COVID-19 vaccine. Clones were read by immunoSEQ multiplex PCR, and TCRdb kept only the in-frame ones, dropping some. This table has 130,000 or so clones, 70% to 90% appearing once. The sample was peripheral blood, taken on day 0 of AZD1222 vaccination. These receptors all stem from an adult in good health. Each CDR3 is given without its conserved first and last residue. Each record gives: V gene, CDR3 protein.

V: TRBV19; CDR3: ASSSRSYNEQF
V: TRBV15; CDR3: ATSRDTRGFQPQH
V: TRBV3-1/TRBV3-2; CDR3: ASSRSGGTDTQY
V: TRBV4-1; CDR3: ASSQDGGGEQY
V: TRBV19; CDR3: ASSDTGDNYGYT
V: TRBV4-1; CDR3: ASSQVLTGKAGELF
V: TRBV29-1; CDR3: SVEGIPGRNGLHPTDTQY
V: TRBV7-9; CDR3: ASSPRLAGLTDTQY
V: TRBV5-6; CDR3: ASSRGRNEKLF
V: TRBV5-6; CDR3: ASSGALWGQGLYEQY
V: TRBV20-1; CDR3: SAFLGNTIY
V: TRBV6-2/TRBV6-3; CDR3: ASSFTTSQRGIDYEQY
V: TRBV9; CDR3: ASSTSTVTTGELF
V: TRBV27; CDR3: ASSFSGLNQPQH
V: TRBV15; CDR3: ATSIEGNYGYT